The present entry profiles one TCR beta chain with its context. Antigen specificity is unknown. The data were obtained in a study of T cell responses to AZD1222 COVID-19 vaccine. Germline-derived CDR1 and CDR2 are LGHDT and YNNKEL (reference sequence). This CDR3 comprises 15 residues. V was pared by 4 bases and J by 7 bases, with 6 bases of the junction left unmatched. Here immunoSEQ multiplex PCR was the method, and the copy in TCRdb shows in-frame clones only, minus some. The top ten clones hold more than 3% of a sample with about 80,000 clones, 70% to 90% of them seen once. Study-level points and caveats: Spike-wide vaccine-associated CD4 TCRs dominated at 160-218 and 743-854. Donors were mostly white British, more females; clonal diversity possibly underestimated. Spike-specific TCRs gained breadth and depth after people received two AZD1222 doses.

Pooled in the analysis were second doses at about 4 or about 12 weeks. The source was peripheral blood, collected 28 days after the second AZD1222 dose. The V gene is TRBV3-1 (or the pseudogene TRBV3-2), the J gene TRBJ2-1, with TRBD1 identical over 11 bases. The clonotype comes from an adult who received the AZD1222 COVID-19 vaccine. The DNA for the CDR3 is TGTGCCAGCAGCCCTTCGGGACAGGGGGGAAATGAGCAGTTCTTC. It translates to CASSPSGQGGNEQFF.